The rows below give T cell receptor beta chains drawn from one sample of a study of blood T cell repertoires in COVID-19. Assay used: immunoSEQ multiplex PCR; TCRdb lists only in-frame clones, some missing. The sample consists of more than 200,000 clones, 88% of them appearing once. The sequencing sample was made of peripheral blood. The receptor source for this set is a woman aged 55-69 years with acute or convalescent COVID-19. Both conserved end residues are part of each CDR3. A D gene is named only where the DNA matches it firmly. Rows give clone size only sometimes, using once, few, many, or a class for an expanded clone.

V: TRBV30; D: TRBD1; size: .; J: TRBJ2-5; CDR3: CAWSVQGAQTQYF; DNA: TGTGCCTGGAGTGTACAGGGGGCCCAGACCCAGTACTTC
V: TRBV7-9; D: .; size: .; J: TRBJ1-5; CDR3: CASSLGSGADDQPQHF; DNA: TGTGCCAGCAGCTTAGGTTCAGGGGCTGACGATCAGCCCCAGCATTTT
V: TRBV28; D: TRBD1; size: .; J: TRBJ1-2; CDR3: CASRPGQAGYGYTF; DNA: TGTGCCAGCAGACCGGGACAGGCGGGCTATGGCTACACCTTC
V: TRBV6-5; D: .; size: once; J: TRBJ2-1; CDR3: CASSYSEIYNEQFF; DNA: TGTGCCAGCAGTTACTCCGAGATTTACAATGAGCAGTTCTTC
V: TRBV7-7; D: .; size: .; J: TRBJ1-1; CDR3: CASSPGLDSEAFF; DNA: TGTGCTAGCAGCCCCGGTTTGGACAGTGAAGCTTTCTTT
V: TRBV28; D: TRBD2; size: .; J: TRBJ2-1; CDR3: CASNIAGVSNEQFF; DNA: TGTGCCAGCAACATAGCGGGAGTCTCTAATGAGCAGTTCTTC
V: TRBV27; D: .; size: .; J: TRBJ2-3; CDR3: CASSLYPVRQTDTQYF; DNA: TGTGCCAGCAGTTTATACCCGGTTCGACAGACAGATACGCAGTATTTT
V: TRBV3-1/TRBV3-2; D: TRBD2; size: .; J: TRBJ2-5; CDR3: CASSQDASGRMTQYF; DNA: TGTGCCAGCAGCCAAGACGCTAGCGGGAGGATGACCCAGTACTTC
V: TRBV6-2/TRBV6-3; D: .; size: .; J: TRBJ2-1; CDR3: CASSVIGNEQFF; DNA: TGTGCCAGCAGTGTCATCGGCAATGAGCAGTTCTTC
V: TRBV19; D: .; size: .; J: TRBJ2-7; CDR3: CASTTSGQGTYEQYF; DNA: TGTGCCAGTACCACCTCAGGTCAGGGTACCTACGAGCAGTACTTC
V: TRBV3-1/TRBV3-2; D: .; size: .; J: TRBJ1-4; CDR3: CASSQEGGRPNNEKLFF; DNA: TGTGCCAGCAGCCAAGAAGGCGGGCGCCCCAATAATGAAAAACTGTTTTTT
V: TRBV7-2; D: TRBD1; size: once; J: TRBJ1-4; CDR3: CASSVRTGGDEKLFF; DNA: TGTGCCAGCAGCGTAAGGACAGGGGGAGATGAAAAACTGTTTTTT
V: TRBV5-6; D: .; size: .; J: TRBJ1-4; CDR3: CASSLGGSGTRYEKLFF; DNA: TGTGCCAGCAGCTTGGGAGGTTCCGGGACAAGATATGAAAAACTGTTTTTT
V: TRBV7-2; D: .; size: many; J: TRBJ1-2; CDR3: CASSLSSGDNYGYTF; DNA: TGTGCCAGCAGCTTAAGCTCAGGGGACAACTATGGCTACACCTTC
V: TRBV6-6; D: TRBD1; size: .; J: TRBJ1-2; CDR3: CASTQGGQGVRGYTF; DNA: TGTGCCAGCACCCAAGGGGGACAGGGAGTTCGAGGCTACACCTTC
V: TRBV2; D: .; size: .; J: TRBJ2-6; CDR3: CASSEGGSGANVLTF; DNA: TGTGCCAGCAGTGAGGGGGGCTCTGGGGCCAACGTCCTGACTTTC
V: TRBV9; D: .; size: .; J: TRBJ2-3; CDR3: CASTASDTQYF; DNA: TGTGCCAGCACCGCGAGTGATACGCAGTATTTT
V: TRBV11-2; D: .; size: .; J: TRBJ1-1; CDR3: CASTLAAGWRTEAFF; DNA: TGTGCCAGCACCTTGGCGGCAGGGTGGCGCACTGAAGCTTTCTTT
V: TRBV12-3/TRBV12-4; D: .; size: .; J: TRBJ2-7; CDR3: CASREGSSYEQYF; DNA: TGTGCCAGCAGGGAGGGGAGCTCCTACGAGCAGTACTTC
V: TRBV18; D: TRBD1; size: .; J: TRBJ1-2; CDR3: CASSPTAGQGGGYTF; DNA: TGTGCCAGCTCACCAACGGCAGGACAGGGCGGCGGCTACACCTTC